One and the same sample provided the 29 T cell receptor beta chains below, sequenced in a study of blood T cell repertoires in COVID-19. Clones were sequenced by immunoSEQ multiplex PCR, and TCRdb holds only the in-frame ones, with some missing. The table shows 100,000 to 120,000 clones, with about 83% occurring only once. The sample comprised peripheral blood. These receptor sequences come from an older woman with acute or convalescent COVID-19.

The CDR3 region is CAISVSPGMDEKLFF. The CDR3, as DNA: TGTGCCATCAGTGTCTCTCCAGGGATGGATGAAAAACTGTTTTTT. This rearrangement joins TRBV10-3 to TRBJ1-4; the D gene is possibly TRBD1 (5 bases). The V end was cut by 4 bases, the J end by 6 bases, with 15 bases between. CDR1 and CDR2 (germline): ENHRY, SYGVKD. The CDR3 has 15 residues.

The chain uses TRBV16 and TRBJ1-1, with 8 positions matching TRBD1. Looked up from germline, CDR1 is KGHSY and CDR2 is FQNENV. This CDR3 region has 15 residues. With 4 bases clipped from V and 5 bases from J, the junction kept 9 bases outside the gene matches. DNA of the CDR3: TGTGCCAGCAGCCGTGCAGGGGGCCAGGGGACTGAAGCTTTCTTT. Its translation is CASSRAGGQGTEAFF.

The chain carries TRBV5-6 and TRBJ1-6; 9 bases agree with TRBD1. Germline assignment: CDR1 SGHDT and CDR2 YYEEEE. The CDR3 totals 14 residues. V was clipped by 2 bases and J by 9 bases; unmatched bases: 3. CDR3 sequence (DNA): TGTGCCAGCAGCTTCAGGACAGGGGCTTCACCCCTCCACTTT. Amino acids: CASSFRTGASPLHF.

The chain combines TRBV6-5 with TRBJ1-1, with D hard to call. Trimming pared 4 bases from V and 3 bases from J, leaving 15 bases between. This CDR3 has 15 amino acids. Germline CDR1 reads MNHEY; CDR2 reads SVGAGI. In DNA form, the CDR3 reads TGTGCCAGCAGTTTTAGTGGCGAACAGTACACTGAAGCTTTCTTT. Its protein is CASSFSGEQYTEAFF.

The V gene is TRBV7-9, the J gene TRBJ2-5, with no clear D. V lost 2 bases, J lost 5 bases, and 6 bases lay in between. The CDR3 has 12 residues. Germline V gene data show CDR1 as SEHNR and CDR2 as FQNEAQ (reference sequence). In DNA, the CDR3 is TGTGCCAGCAGCTTAAGGAGCGAGACCCAGTACTTC. It encodes CASSLRSETQYF. Supplemented by reference TRBV7-9 and TRBJ2-5, the full variable domain reads DTGVSQNPRHKITKRGQNVTFRCDPISEHNRLYWYRQTLGQGPEFLTYFQNEAQLEKSRLLSDRFSAERPKGSFSTLEIQRTEQGDSAMYLCASSLRSETQYFGPGTRLLVL.

By frequency in the sample, this clone is medium-sized (0.01 to 0.1%). V gene TRBV4-3 combines with J gene TRBJ2-2, with 8 bases fitting TRBD1. Germline-derived CDR1 and CDR2 are LGHNA and YSLEER. V lost 5 bases and J lost 3; bases outside the gene matches: 5. The CDR3 has 15 amino acids. CDR3 DNA sequence: TGCGCCAGCAGCGATGCGGGACAGGACACCGGGGAGCTGTTTTTT. Its translation is CASSDAGQDTGELFF.

The chain joins TRBV5-1 to TRBJ2-2; TRBD1 agrees at 10 bases. The germline gives CDR1 SGHRS, CDR2 YFSETQ. This CDR3 region has 16 residues. V lost 7 bases, J lost 7 bases, and 13 bases stayed unmatched. The chain's CDR3 is CASGLISGQGIGELFF. CDR3 DNA: TGCGCCAGCGGACTCATATCGGGACAGGGGATCGGGGAGCTGTTTTTT.

The table lists this clone with a few counts. The chain joins TRBV19 to TRBJ2-1; no reliable D call. The CDR3 sequence is 17 residues long. V lost 4 bases and J 3 bases, leaving 19 bases between the germline ends. Germline V CDR1 and CDR2: LNHDA, SQIVND (reference sequence). The CDR3 coding sequence is TGTGCCAGTAGTAACACGGCAGGATACCTTTACTACAATGAGCAGTTCTTC. Protein: CASSNTAGYLYYNEQFF.

This chain joins TRBV7-9 and TRBJ1-2; the D is unclear. Germline V gene lookup returns CDR1 SEHNR and CDR2 FQNEAQ (reference sequence). V lost 0 bases and J lost 3, with 14 bases in between. The CDR3 has 16 amino acids. CDR3 nucleotides: TGTGCCAGCAGCTTAGCGTCCACGAGAGTGGACTATGGCTACACCTTC. It codes for CASSLASTRVDYGYTF.

The rearrangement uses TRBV24-1 and TRBJ2-1; D is unresolved. Trimming left V 3 bases short and J 7 bases short, with 12 bases between. CDR1 and CDR2 from the germline V gene are KGHDR and SFDVKD. CDR3 length: 14 amino acids. For the CDR3, the DNA is TGTGCCACCAGTGATCCAGAGGCCTTGAATGAGCAGTTCTTC. Protein sequence: CATSDPEALNEQFF.

This clone was seen only once. This rearrangement joins TRBV10-3 to TRBJ2-1, with D tentatively TRBD1 (5 bases). Germline loops: CDR1 ENHRY, CDR2 SYGVKD. The V end was cut by 6 bases, the J end by 0 bases, with 6 bases between. CDR3 length: 13 amino acids. The CDR3 here is CAIRQDSYNEQFF. Written as DNA, the CDR3 is TGTGCCATCAGACAGGACTCCTACAATGAGCAGTTCTTC.

The chain is built from TRBV4-3 and TRBJ1-6, with a tentative D call TRBD1 (5 bases). CDR1 is LGHNA and CDR2 is YSLEER in the germline V gene. CDR3 length: 15 residues. V was shortened by 0 bases and J by 10 bases, with 13 bases between the two germline ends. CDR3 loop: CASSQESRGGSPLHF. The CDR3 bases are TGCGCCAGCAGCCAAGAATCCCGGGGGGGATCACCCCTCCACTTT.

This clone was seen just once. This rearrangement joins TRBV28 to TRBJ2-1; 8 bases align to TRBD2. The CDR3 contains 16 residues. J was trimmed by 0 bases and V by 5 bases; bases with no gene match: 6. Germline CDR1 is MDHEN and CDR2 is SYDVKM. The CDR3 DNA is TGTGCCAGCAGTACCCGACTAGCGAGCTCCTACAATGAGCAGTTCTTC. Its translation is CASSTRLASSYNEQFF.

The chain employs TRBV2 and TRBJ1-1; 8 bases line up with TRBD1. CDR3 length equals 13 residues. Germline trimming cut 6 bases from V and 8 bases from J; bases unmatched to any gene: 8. In germline, CDR1 is SNHLY, CDR2 FYNNEI. Here the CDR3 DNA reads TGTGCCAGCAGACAGGCGACAGGGGACGAAGCTTTCTTT. Translated, it gives CASRQATGDEAFF.

This chain links TRBV19 with TRBJ2-1, with 12 bases lining up with TRBD2. This CDR3 spans 14 amino acids. Germline CDR1 reads LNHDA; CDR2 reads SQIVND (reference sequence). J gave up 9 bases and V 2 bases, and 2 bases lay outside the gene matches. The CDR3 region has the DNA TGTGCCAGTAGTATACTAGCGGGGGGGAGTGAGCAGTTCTTC. This encodes CASSILAGGSEQFF.

V gene TRBV5-1 combines with J gene TRBJ2-2, with TRBD1 matching 10 bases. CDR1 and CDR2 (germline): SGHRS, YFSETQ. The CDR3 is made up of 16 amino acids. The V segment lost 0 bases and the J segment 5 bases; nucleotides outside the gene matches: 4. The chain's CDR3 is CASSLVDRGFTGELFF. The CDR3 DNA is TGCGCCAGCAGCTTGGTGGACAGGGGGTTTACCGGGGAGCTGTTTTTT.

This clone turned up a few times. The J gene is TRBJ1-3, the V gene TRBV7-8; D is perhaps TRBD1 (6 bases). This CDR3 has 17 amino acids. Germline V gene lookup returns CDR1 SGHVS and CDR2 FQNEAQ. V shed 1 base and J shed 0 bases, with 13 bases lying between them. CDR3 sequence (DNA): TGTGCCAGCAGCTTAGTGGGGGGGGCTTACTCTGGAAACACCATATATTTT. It translates to CASSLVGGAYSGNTIYF.

This clone has a single count. V is TRBV15 and J is TRBJ1-4; 7 bases line up with TRBD1. This CDR3 spans 17 amino acids. The germline CDR1 and CDR2 sequences are LNHNV and YYDKDF (reference sequence). V was pared by 3 bases and J by 4 bases, with 11 bases of the junction left unmatched. The CDR3 reads CATSSPPRGTVNEKLFF. The CDR3 bases are TGTGCCACCAGCAGCCCACCCCGCGGGACAGTTAATGAAAAACTGTTTTTT.

The CDR3 DNA reads as TGCGCCAGCAGCTTGGCCCGGGGACTAGCGGGAGGGAGCGCCTACGAGCAGTACTTC. Its protein is CASSLARGLAGGSAYEQYF. The chain links TRBV5-1 to TRBJ2-7; 16 bases match TRBD2. The ends lost 0 bases at V and 2 bases at J; junction bases unmatched: 8. Germline values: CDR1 SGHRS, CDR2 YFSETQ. This CDR3 is built from 19 residues. Using reference TRBV5-1 and TRBJ2-7 for the parts outside the CDR3, the full variable domain is KAGVTQTPRYLIKTRGQQVTLSCSPISGHRSVSWYQQTPGQGLQFLFEYFSETQRNKGNFPGRFSGRQFSNSRSEMNVSTLELGDSALYLCASSLARGLAGGSAYEQYFGPGTRLTVT.

The chain employs TRBV12-5 and TRBJ2-3; possible D gene TRBD1, 6 bases. Germline V lookup: CDR1 LGHNT, CDR2 FRNRAP. The CDR3 runs to 15 residues. V lost 7 bases to trimming and J lost 0 bases, with 14 bases between them. In DNA, the CDR3 is TGTGCTAGTGCCCTCGGGACATCCAGCACAGATACGCAGTATTTT. Translating it yields CASALGTSSTDTQYF.

The genes are TRBV4-1 and TRBJ2-5, with 9 positions matching TRBD1. Looked up from germline, CDR1 is MGHRA and CDR2 is YSYEKL. Trimming removed 4 bases from V and 6 bases from J; junction bases left unmatched: 6. The CDR3 length is 14 residues. The CDR3 sequence is CASSPRQGEKTQYF. Here the CDR3 DNA reads TGCGCCAGCAGCCCTCGACAGGGGGAGAAGACCCAGTACTTC.

The chain couples TRBV20-1 to TRBJ1-5, with 7 bases fitting TRBD1. The CDR3 contains 15 residues. The germline V gene has CDR1 DFQATT and CDR2 SNEGSKA (reference sequence). Trimming removed 3 bases from V and 4 bases from J; junction bases left unmatched: 9. The DNA of the CDR3 is TGCAGTGCTAGTGTCGCCAGGGGGAGGAATCAGCCCCAGCATTTT. Translated: CSASVARGRNQPQHF.

The chain joins TRBV6-5 to TRBJ1-4; D possibly corresponds to TRBD1 (6 bases). From germline, CDR1 is MNHEY and CDR2 SVGAGI. V lost 3 bases and J lost 5, with 13 bases in between. The CDR3 spans 15 residues. The CDR3 nucleotides read TGTGCCAGCAGTTATAGCGGGGGCGTAAATGAAAAACTGTTTTTT. This encodes CASSYSGGVNEKLFF.

The chain joins TRBV19 to TRBJ2-1; 7 nucleotides align to TRBD1. Germline V gene data show CDR1 as LNHDA and CDR2 as SQIVND (reference sequence). Trimming cost V 5 bases and J 3 bases; bases outside gene matches: 4. The CDR3 is 14 amino acids. CDR3 amino acids: CASSPDRVYNEQFF. CDR3 sequence (DNA): TGTGCCAGTAGTCCCGACAGGGTCTACAATGAGCAGTTCTTC.

The chain couples TRBV7-6 to TRBJ1-4, with 10 bases fitting TRBD1. The CDR3 spans 16 residues. Germline CDR1 SGHVS, CDR2 FNYEAQ. V lost 5 bases, J lost 5 bases, and 8 bases stayed unmatched. The CDR3 region has the DNA TGTGCCAGCAGCCTCGGACAGGGGGGCGCGAATGAAAAACTGTTTTTT. Protein: CASSLGQGGANEKLFF.

This clone was detected only a few times. One end of the junction fails to match germline, which may point to a read error. J is TRBJ2-5 and V is TRBV11-1, with 7 bases identical to TRBD2. In germline, CDR1 is SGHAT, CDR2 FQDESV (reference sequence). This CDR3 is 15 amino acids long. In nucleotides, the CDR3 is TGTGCCAGCAGCTTATATCGGACTAGTCTCCCCGCCCCCGACTTC. Amino acids: CASSLYRTSLPAPDF.

This chain links TRBV6-5 with TRBJ2-7; 7 bases line up with TRBD1. V was pared by 7 bases and J by 3 bases, with 9 bases of the junction left unmatched. Germline CDR1 and CDR2: MNHEY and SVGAGI. This CDR3 spans 14 amino acids. The CDR3 here is CASTPGDSNYEQYV. CDR3 sequence (DNA): TGTGCCAGCACCCCTGGGGACAGCAACTACGAGCAGTACGTC.

This chain uses TRBV7-6 with TRBJ1-2; no reliable D call. Germline CDR1 is SGHVS and CDR2 is FNYEAQ. V dropped 1 base and J dropped 6 bases, with 9 bases sitting between them. The CDR3 is 13 residues long. The CDR3 is CASSLGSGNGYTF. DNA for the CDR3: TGTGCCAGCAGCTTAGGGTCGGGTAATGGCTACACCTTC.

This rearrangement joins TRBV19 to TRBJ1-5; D is ambiguous. Trimming pared 6 bases from V and 2 bases from J, leaving 11 bases between. This CDR3 has 14 residues. Per germline, CDR1 LNHDA and CDR2 SQIVND (reference sequence). In DNA, the CDR3 is TGTGCCAGTAGGGGGAGGTTAGGCAATCAGCCCCAGCATTTT. Translation: CASRGRLGNQPQHF.